The clone carrying this TCR beta chain was seen a single time. The junction does not match germline at one end; this may be a read error. The PCR used 60 Vbeta and 13 Jbeta primers. Sequenced by immunoSEQ multiplex PCR; TCRdb stores in-frame clones only, minus some. The table lists about 140,000 clones, 68% of them singletons, with roughly 10% in the top ten. This entry comes from a study of cytomegalovirus exposure and HLA in healthy donors. This TCR derives from a man aged 25 to 45 in good health and CMV-seropositive. Sequenced: PBMCs.

This CDR3 reads CSSSPDRTGGYEQYF. In DNA form, the CDR3 reads TGTTCCAGCAGCCCCGACCGGACAGGGGGCTACGAGCAGTACTTC. This rearrangement joins TRBV7-9 to TRBJ2-7, with TRBD1 identical over 10 bases. The V gene's germline CDR1 is SEHNR and CDR2 FQNEAQ (reference sequence). This CDR3 spans 15 amino acids.